A single sample is the source of the 25 T cell receptor beta chains below, sequenced in a study of T cells in women clearing cervical HPV infection. Clones were sequenced by immunoSEQ multiplex PCR, and TCRdb holds only the in-frame ones, with some missing. The data show 40,000 to 60,000 clones, and the top ten clones hold 0.8% to 1%. Specimen: blood buffy coat. These receptors were obtained from a woman aged 18 to 69 with a cervical HPV16 infection that either progressed to CIN3+ or cleared (not recorded which).

For this clone: The sequence runs out 3 residues before the end of the CDR3; the remainder is reconstructed from the germline J gene. The rearrangement uses TRBV20-1 and TRBJ1-1; 7 nucleotides line up with TRBD1. V was clipped by 0 bases and J by 5 bases; unmatched bases: 6. The germline V gene has CDR1 DFQATT and CDR2 SNEGSKA (reference sequence). This CDR3 is built from 14 residues. The CDR3 DNA, read in part, is TGCAGTGCTAGAGATAGGGGGCTTGGAACTGAA. Its protein is CSARDRGLGTE. In full, the CDR3 is CSARDRGLGTEAFF.

About this clone itself: The read is 3 residues too short to cover the CDR3 end, so that end is filled in from the germline J gene. V and J are TRBV19 and TRBJ2-3; D unclear. This CDR3 is 12 amino acids long. Germline assignment: CDR1 LNHDA and CDR2 SQIVND (reference sequence). CDR3 DNA, as far as it was read: TGTGCCAGTAGTACCCCACAAGGGCCG. This sequence encodes CASSTPQGP. The full CDR3 sequence reads CASSTPQGPQYF.

About this clone itself: The read terminates 3 residues ahead of where the CDR3 ends, so the germline J gene completes it. The chain couples TRBV29-1 to TRBJ2-1, with a weak D call TRBD2 (7 bases). CDR1 SQVTM and CDR2 ANQGSEA come from the germline V gene. The CDR3 is 16 amino acids. Trimming took off 5 bases at V and 0 bases at J, with 17 bases between the two ends. CDR3 in amino acids: CSVRTPGGPSYNEQFF. Partial CDR3 DNA: TGCAGCGTTAGAACTCCCGGGGGGCCCTCCTACAATGAG.

For this clone: The sequence runs out 3 residues before the end of the CDR3; the remainder is reconstructed from the germline J gene. This sequence joins TRBV5-1 and TRBJ2-5; maybe TRBD1 (6 bases). The CDR3 consists of 14 residues. V dropped 3 bases and J dropped 5 bases, with 14 bases sitting between them. Germline V lookup: CDR1 SGHRS, CDR2 YFSETQ. CDR3 region: CASSYGQGRETQYF. The CDR3 DNA, read in part, is TGCGCCAGCAGCTACGGTCAGGGGCGGGAGACC.

A remark on this clone: The sequenced fragment ends 3 residues before the CDR3 boundary, so the rest is inferred from the germline J gene. The V call is TRBV2, the J call TRBJ2-7; 8 positions match TRBD1. The CDR3 spans 14 residues. V dropped 7 bases and J dropped 6; count of bases not matched to a gene: 11. CDR1 is SNHLY and CDR2 is FYNNEI in the germline V gene. Incomplete CDR3 DNA: TGTGCCAGCAAGCTCCGGGACAGGTATCCCGAG. It yields the protein CASKLRDRYPE. In full, the CDR3 is CASKLRDRYPEQYF.

Points on this clone: Read coverage stops 3 residues before the CDR3 terminus; the germline J gene supplies the remainder. The chain recombines TRBV11-3 with TRBJ2-7, with 7 bases matching TRBD2. This CDR3 has 15 residues. The germline V gene has CDR1 SGHNT and CDR2 YENEEA. V was pared by 4 bases and J by 3 bases, with 9 bases of the junction left unmatched. The sequenced part of the CDR3 DNA is TGTGCCAGCAGCTCCCTAGGAGCGGGAATCTACGAG. Amino acid sequence: CASSSLGAGIYE. The full CDR3 sequence reads CASSSLGAGIYEQYF.

Remarks on this clone: The read terminates 3 residues before the CDR3 end, so the remaining end is supplied by the germline J gene. This sequence joins TRBV2 and TRBJ2-3; tentatively, D is TRBD2 (5 bases). The CDR3 is 14 amino acids. Germline V CDR1 and CDR2: SNHLY, FYNNEI. The part of the CDR3 DNA that was read is TGTGCCAGCAGTGGTCGGGTGCAACTAGAGACG. This gives the protein CASSGRVQLET. The CDR3 reads in full as CASSGRVQLETQYF. Drawing the rest from reference TRBV2 and TRBJ2-3, the complete variable domain is EPEVTQTPSHQVTQMGQEVILRCVPISNHLYFYWYRQILGQKVEFLVSFYNNEISEKSEIFDDQFSVERPDGSNFTLKIRSTKLEDSAMYFCASSGRVQLETQYFGPGTRLTVL.

Note on this clone: The missing CDR3 end, 3 residues past where the read stops, is filled in from the germline J gene. The rearrangement uses TRBV6-1 and TRBJ2-7; D is tentatively TRBD1 or TRBD2 (5 bases each). In germline, CDR1 is MNHNS, CDR2 SASEGT. Trimming pared 5 bases from V and 6 bases from J, leaving 20 bases between. CDR3 length: 15 residues. CDR3 DNA (partial): TGTGCCAGCAGTCAAGTGGTACAGCAGAGGGGCGAG. Its protein is CASSQVVQQRGE. In full, the CDR3 reads CASSQVVQQRGEQYF.

Concerning this clone: The read ends 3 residues early relative to the CDR3; the germline J gene fills the gap. The rearrangement uses TRBV11-1 and TRBJ2-7, with D unresolved. This CDR3 has 12 residues. V was clipped by 4 bases and J by 2 bases, with 6 bases between them. Germline CDR1 is SGHAT and CDR2 is FQDESV (reference sequence). CDR3 amino acids: CASSSVPYEQYF. The part of the CDR3 DNA that was read is TGTGCCAGCAGCTCGGTACCCTACGAG.

A word on this clone: The read gets to within 3 residues of the CDR3 end, and the germline J gene fills in the rest. Distinct nucleotide sequences in the sample also encode this CDR3. The V call is TRBV6-4, the J call TRBJ2-3, with TRBD2 matching over 9 bases. In germline, CDR1 is MRHNA, CDR2 SNTAGT. Trimming at V came to 0 bases and at J to 3 bases, leaving 1 base not matched to a gene. CDR3 length: 15 amino acids. The CDR3 region is CASSDSSGGTDTQYF. CDR3 DNA (partial): TGTGCCAGCAGTGACTCGAGCGGGGGGACAGATACG.

For this clone: The read terminates 3 residues ahead of where the CDR3 ends, so the germline J gene completes it. V is TRBV7-6 and J is TRBJ2-2, with D maybe TRBD2 (5 bases). CDR1 is SGHVS and CDR2 is FNYEAQ in the germline V gene. The CDR3 consists of 15 residues. Here the CDR3 reads CASSLEDSYNEKLFF. CDR3 DNA (partial): TGTGCCAGCAGCTTAGAGGACTCCTATAATGAAAAG.

For this clone: The read ends 3 residues shy of where the CDR3 ends; the end is completed using the germline J gene. J is TRBJ1-4 and V is TRBV4-1; 9 nucleotides agree with TRBD1. CDR1 and CDR2 from the germline V gene are MGHRA and YSYEKL. V lost 2 bases and J lost 10; bases outside the gene matches: 8. CDR3 length equals 15 residues. CDR3 DNA, as far as it was read: TGCGCCAGCAGCCAACGACCCGACAGGGGGGGAAAA. This translates into CASSQRPDRGGK. The full-length CDR3 reads as CASSQRPDRGGKLFF.

In the case of this clone: The sequence runs out 3 residues before the end of the CDR3; the remainder is reconstructed from the germline J gene. This rearrangement joins TRBV5-4 to TRBJ2-3; possibly TRBD1 for D (6 bases). In germline, CDR1 is SGHNT, CDR2 YYREEE (reference sequence). V lost 0 bases and J lost 2, with 10 bases in between. There are 15 residues in the CDR3. CDR3 DNA, as far as it was read: TGTGCCAGCAGCTTGGATGGGGGCTTCACAGATACG. Encoded protein: CASSLDGGFTDT. The CDR3 in its entirety is CASSLDGGFTDTQYF. Looking up the rest from reference TRBV5-4 and TRBJ2-3 gives the full variable domain: ETGVTQSPTHLIKTRGQQVTLRCSSQSGHNTVSWYQQALGQGPQFIFQYYREEENGRGNFPPRFSGLQFPNYSSELNVNALELDDSALYLCASSLDGGFTDTQYFGPGTRLTVL.

Turning to this clone: The CDR3 goes on 3 residues after the read ends, and that part is filled in from the germline J gene. The genes are TRBV5-1 and TRBJ1-2; D is unresolved. Germline lookup yields CDR1 SGHRS and CDR2 YFSETQ. CDR3 size: 14 residues. Trimming took off 0 bases at V and 0 bases at J, with 6 bases between the two ends. The CDR3 is CASSLVAANYGYTF. The sequenced CDR3 bases are TGCGCCAGCAGCTTGGTGGCAGCTAACTATGGC.

As to this clone: The sequence runs out 3 residues before the end of the CDR3; the remainder is reconstructed from the germline J gene. The chain couples TRBV10-2 to TRBJ2-3; weak D call: TRBD2 (5 bases). Germline lookup yields CDR1 WSHSY and CDR2 SAAADI. This CDR3 has 12 residues. Between the trimmed V and J ends, which lost 4 bases and 5 bases, there was a span of 7 bases. The CDR3 DNA, read in part, is TGCGCCAGCAGTGGAAGCGGAGATACG. Translating it yields CASSGSGDT. The entire CDR3 reads CASSGSGDTQYF.

Points on this clone: Read sequence stops 3 residues before the CDR3 end, and the germline J gene provides the missing end. The same CDR3 also results from other DNA sequences found in this sample. This chain uses TRBV20-1 with TRBJ2-7, with 10 bases aligning to TRBD2. Germline-derived CDR1 and CDR2 are DFQATT and SNEGSKA (reference sequence). CDR3 length: 12 residues. V was clipped by 6 bases and J by 4 bases; unmatched bases: 3. The CDR3 sequence is CSAKRGGYEQYF. The part of the CDR3 DNA that was read is TGCAGTGCCAAGCGGGGGGGTTACGAG.

For this clone: The read terminates 3 residues before the CDR3 end, so the remaining end is supplied by the germline J gene. Other DNA sequences within the sample encode an identical CDR3. The V and J genes are TRBV23-1 and TRBJ1-3; the D gene is possibly TRBD1 (6 bases). TRBV23-1 is an open reading frame whose function is uncertain. Trimming took 4 bases from V and 3 from J, leaving 22 bases between them. The CDR3 totals 18 residues. CDR3 bases read: TGCGCCAGCAGTCGTAGCGGGACACGGCTTAAAGGTGGAAACACC. This codes for CASSRSGTRLKGGNT. The full CDR3 protein is CASSRSGTRLKGGNTIYF.

As to this clone: The CDR3 extends 3 residues past the end of the read, so its final part is completed from the germline J gene. V gene TRBV5-1 combines with J gene TRBJ2-5; D is unresolved. This CDR3 contains 13 residues. CDR1 is SGHRS, CDR2 YFSETQ, per germline. Trimming pared 2 bases from V and 5 bases from J, leaving 10 bases between. The DNA read from the CDR3 is TGCGCCAGCAGCTTCGACATAGGGGAGACC. As protein: CASSFDIGET. The CDR3 as a whole reads CASSFDIGETQYF. Complete variable domain (other parts from reference TRBV5-1 and TRBJ2-5): KAGVTQTPRYLIKTRGQQVTLSCSPISGHRSVSWYQQTPGQGLQFLFEYFSETQRNKGNFPGRFSGRQFSNSRSEMNVSTLELGDSALYLCASSFDIGETQYFGPGTRLLVL.

As to this clone: The read ends 3 residues before the CDR3 terminus; that terminus is restored from the germline J gene. The J gene is TRBJ2-5, the V gene TRBV19, with 9 nucleotides matching TRBD1. Germline loops: CDR1 LNHDA, CDR2 SQIVND (reference sequence). Trimming at V came to 10 bases and at J to 5 bases, leaving 5 bases not matched to a gene. This CDR3 has 12 residues. CDR3 bases read: TGTGCCACCCGGGGACAGGGCGAGACC. Residues: CATRGQGET. The whole CDR3 protein reads CATRGQGETQYF.

Details on this clone: The read finishes 3 residues shy of the CDR3 end, and the germline J gene is used to complete it. The gene calls are TRBV28 and TRBJ2-4, with 11 bases that match TRBD1. In germline, CDR1 is MDHEN, CDR2 SYDVKM. V dropped 5 bases and J dropped 6; count of bases not matched to a gene: 9. This CDR3 comprises 16 residues. The CDR3 loop reads CASSRRTGGAGNIQYF. The sequenced part of the CDR3 DNA is TGTGCCAGCAGTCGTAGGACAGGGGGCGCGGGAAACATT.

Note on this clone: The CDR3 end lies 3 residues beyond the end of the read and is filled in from the germline J gene. This chain uses TRBV2 with TRBJ2-1, with D maybe TRBD2 (6 bases). Trimming took 3 bases from V and 9 from J, leaving 15 bases between them. Per the germline V gene, CDR1 is SNHLY and CDR2 is FYNNEI. This CDR3 has 14 amino acids. Partial CDR3 DNA: TGTGCCAGCAGTGACAGGCTAGCGAGGGGTGAG. Its protein is CASSDRLARGE. The full CDR3 reads CASSDRLARGEQFF.

Note on this clone: The read is 3 residues too short to cover the CDR3 end, so that end is filled in from the germline J gene. V is TRBV6-1 and J is TRBJ1-5; weak D call: TRBD1 (5 bases). This CDR3 region has 15 residues. V lost 2 bases and J 6 bases, leaving 14 bases between the germline ends. The germline CDR1 and CDR2 sequences are MNHNS and SASEGT. CDR3 bases read: TGTGCCAGCAGTGAAATTGGAAGGGGATCTCAGCCC. It is translated as CASSEIGRGSQP. The entire CDR3 is CASSEIGRGSQPQHF.

On this clone: The read ends 3 residues early relative to the CDR3; the germline J gene fills the gap. The gene calls are TRBV10-1 and TRBJ2-3; no clear D gene. Trimming pared 6 bases from V and 0 bases from J, leaving 10 bases between. Germline CDR1 reads WNHNN; CDR2 reads SYGVQD (reference sequence). This CDR3 has 14 amino acids. CDR3 amino acids: CASSSTRSTDTQYF. The covered CDR3 bases are TGCGCCAGCAGCTCGACTCGGAGCACAGATACG.

With respect to this clone: The read finishes 3 residues shy of the CDR3 end, and the germline J gene is used to complete it. The chain has TRBV5-1 and TRBJ2-1; the D is unclear. V dropped 0 bases and J dropped 9 bases, with 7 bases sitting between them. The CDR3 totals 12 residues. Germline V gene lookup returns CDR1 SGHRS and CDR2 YFSETQ. CDR3: CASSLVAGEQFF. The part of the CDR3 DNA that was read is TGCGCCAGCAGCTTGGTTGCAGGTGAG. The whole variable domain, remainder taken from reference TRBV5-1 and TRBJ2-1, is KAGVTQTPRYLIKTRGQQVTLSCSPISGHRSVSWYQQTPGQGLQFLFEYFSETQRNKGNFPGRFSGRQFSNSRSEMNVSTLELGDSALYLCASSLVAGEQFFGPGTRLTVL.

Incomplete CDR3 DNA: TGCAGTGCTCCGACAGGGGGAGATAGATACGAG. As protein: CSAPTGGDRYE. The complete CDR3 reads CSAPTGGDRYEQYF. The chain carries TRBV20-1 and TRBJ2-7, with 9 bases matching TRBD1. The read gets to within 3 residues of the CDR3 end, and the germline J gene fills in the rest. From germline, CDR1 is DFQATT and CDR2 SNEGSKA (reference sequence). This CDR3 has 14 amino acids. Trimming at V came to 5 bases and at J to 4 bases, leaving 9 bases not matched to a gene.